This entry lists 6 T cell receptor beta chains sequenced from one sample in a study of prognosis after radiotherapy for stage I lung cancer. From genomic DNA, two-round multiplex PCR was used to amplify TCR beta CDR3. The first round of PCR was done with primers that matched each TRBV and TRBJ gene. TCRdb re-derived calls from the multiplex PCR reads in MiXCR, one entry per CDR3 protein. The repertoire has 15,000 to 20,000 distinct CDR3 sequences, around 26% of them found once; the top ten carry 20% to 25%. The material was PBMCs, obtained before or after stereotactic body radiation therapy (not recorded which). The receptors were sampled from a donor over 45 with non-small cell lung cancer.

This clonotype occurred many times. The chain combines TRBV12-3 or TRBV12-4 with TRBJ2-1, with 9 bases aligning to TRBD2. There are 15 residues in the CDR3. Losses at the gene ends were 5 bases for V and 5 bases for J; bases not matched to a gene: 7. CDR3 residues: CASSPGTSTNNEQFF. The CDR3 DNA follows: TGTGCCAGCAGTCCCGGGACTAGCACAAACAATGAGCAGTTCTTC.

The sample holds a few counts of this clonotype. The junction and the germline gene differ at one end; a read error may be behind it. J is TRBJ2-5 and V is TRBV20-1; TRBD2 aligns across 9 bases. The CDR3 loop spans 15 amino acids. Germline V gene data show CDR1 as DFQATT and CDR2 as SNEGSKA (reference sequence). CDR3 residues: CSAAGWTSEQEAQYF. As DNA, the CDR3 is TGCAGTGCGGCGGGCTGGACTAGCGAGCAAGAGGCCCAGTACTTC.

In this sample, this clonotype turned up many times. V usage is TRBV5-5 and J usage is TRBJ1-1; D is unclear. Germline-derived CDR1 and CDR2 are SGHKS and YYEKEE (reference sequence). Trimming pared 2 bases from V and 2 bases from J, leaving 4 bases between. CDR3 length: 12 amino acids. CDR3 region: CASSFSNTEAFF. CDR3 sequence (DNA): TGTGCCAGCAGCTTCTCTAACACTGAAGCTTTCTTT.

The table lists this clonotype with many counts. CDR3 nucleotides: TGTGCCAGCAGCTCAGAGTTTTTTGAGACCCAGTACTTC. Translating it yields CASSSEFFETQYF. The gene calls are TRBV7-8 and TRBJ2-5; D is undetermined. Trimming shortened V by 4 bases and J by 5 bases, and 11 bases separated the two germline ends. This CDR3 spans 13 amino acids. Germline V gene sequence: CDR1 SGHVS, CDR2 FQNEAQ.

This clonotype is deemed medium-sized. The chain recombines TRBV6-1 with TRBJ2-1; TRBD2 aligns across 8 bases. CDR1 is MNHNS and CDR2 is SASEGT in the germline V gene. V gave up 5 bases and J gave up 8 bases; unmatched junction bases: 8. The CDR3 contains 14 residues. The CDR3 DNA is TGTGCCAGCAGTAGTGCGGGAGGAAGGGATGAGCAGTTCTTC. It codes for CASSSAGGRDEQFF.

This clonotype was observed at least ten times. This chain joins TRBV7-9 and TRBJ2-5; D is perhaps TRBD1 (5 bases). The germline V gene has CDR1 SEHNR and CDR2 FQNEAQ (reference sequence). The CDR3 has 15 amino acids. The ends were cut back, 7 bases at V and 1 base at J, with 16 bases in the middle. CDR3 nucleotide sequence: TGTGCCAGCAACAAACTCAGGGCGTTCCAAGAGACCCAGTACTTC. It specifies CASNKLRAFQETQYF.